A selection of T cell receptor beta chains follows, all from one sample in a study of cytomegalovirus exposure and HLA in healthy donors. Produced via immunoSEQ multiplex PCR; TCRdb's table is partial and in-frame only. The sample holds about 180,000 clones, over 75% seen once. The sequenced sample was PBMCs. These receptors were collected from a man between 60 and 75 years old in good health and CMV-seronegative. Both conserved end residues are part of each CDR3. D genes are given only for firm matches. Clone size is stated in some rows and not others, as once, few, many or a class when expanded.

J gene	V gene	clone size	D gene	CDR3 protein	CDR3 DNA
TRBJ2-7	TRBV6-5	few	TRBD2	CASSYSTTAGEQYF	TGTGCCAGCAGTTACTCGACGACAGCGGGGGAGCAGTACTTC
TRBJ2-1	TRBV6-1	-	TRBD1	CASSRDRDNEQFF	TGTGCCAGCAGCCGGGACAGGGACAATGAGCAGTTCTTC
TRBJ2-5	TRBV6-5	-	TRBD1	CASSYRQGGETQYF	TGTGCCAGCAGTTATAGACAGGGGGGAGAGACCCAGTACTTC
TRBJ1-1	TRBV4-3	-	-	CASSQDAGVGEAFF	TGCGCCAGCAGCCAAGACGCAGGGGTGGGTGAAGCTTTCTTT
TRBJ2-5	TRBV7-3	-	TRBD2	CASSLGTSGTQETQYF	TGTGCCAGCAGCTTAGGGACTAGCGGGACCCAAGAGACCCAGTACTTC
TRBJ1-1	TRBV19	-	TRBD1	CASKVGTAGNTEAFF	TGTGCCAGTAAGGTGGGGACAGCGGGGAACACTGAAGCTTTCTTT
TRBJ2-7	TRBV5-1	-	TRBD1	CASSFTGTGDYEQYF	TGCGCCAGCAGCTTTACCGGGACAGGGGACTACGAGCAGTACTTC
TRBJ2-7	TRBV18	once	-	CASSPRRGYEQYF	TGTGCCAGCTCACCACGCAGGGGCTACGAGCAGTACTTC
TRBJ2-2	TRBV11-3	-	-	CASSLGVNTGELFF	TGTGCCAGCAGCTTAGGAGTGAACACCGGGGAGCTGTTTTTT
TRBJ2-1	TRBV30	-	TRBD2	CAWSLTGSGYNEQFF	TGTGCCTGGAGTCTCACCGGTAGCGGGTACAATGAGCAGTTCTTC
TRBJ1-2	TRBV9	-	-	CASSVSAQGTYGYTF	TGTGCCAGCAGCGTATCAGCTCAGGGGACCTATGGCTACACCTTC
TRBJ2-7	TRBV18	-	TRBD1	CASSPLGQSYEQYF	TGTGCCAGCTCACCATTGGGACAGTCCTACGAGCAGTACTTC
TRBJ1-1	TRBV19	-	-	CASSITGKTEAFF	TGTGCCAGTAGTATAACAGGGAAGACTGAAGCTTTCTTT
TRBJ2-7	TRBV6-1	-	TRBD1	CASRLQGAPYEQYF	TGTGCCAGCAGGTTACAGGGGGCTCCGTACGAGCAGTACTTC
TRBJ2-5	TRBV5-8	-	-	CASSLGPGHLAEETQYF	TGTGCCAGCAGCTTAGGGCCGGGACATTTGGCCGAAGAGACCCAGTACTTC
TRBJ1-2	TRBV5-8	once	-	CASSLGSFVSDYGYTF	TGTGCCAGCAGCTTGGGTTCGTTTGTATCGGACTATGGCTACACCTTC
TRBJ1-6	TRBV5-1	-	-	CASSLLFRRGGNSPLHF	TGCGCCAGCAGTTTGCTCTTTCGGAGGGGTGGTAATTCACCCCTCCACTTT
TRBJ2-5	TRBV18	few	-	CASSPKQVYQETQYF	TGTGCCAGCTCACCAAAACAGGTGTACCAAGAGACCCAGTACTTC
TRBJ1-3	TRBV29-1	-	-	CSVWGGTSSGNTIYF	TGCAGCGTTTGGGGGGGGACAAGCTCTGGAAACACCATATATTTT
TRBJ1-2	TRBV5-1	-	TRBD1	CASSLDRGDGYTF	TGCGCCAGCAGCTTGGACAGGGGAGATGGCTACACCTTC
TRBJ1-2	TRBV5-4	-	-	CASTQGGDGYTF	TGTGCCAGCACGCAAGGGGGGGATGGCTACACCTTC
TRBJ1-5	TRBV2	-	-	CASSERVEPQHF	TGTGCCAGCAGTGAACGGGTGGAGCCCCAGCATTTT
TRBJ1-3	TRBV7-8	-	TRBD1	CASSLGTGLHSGNTIYF	TGTGCCAGCAGCTTAGGGACAGGGCTACACTCTGGAAACACCATATATTTT
TRBJ2-7	TRBV29-1	-	-	CSVDRRGWSGSYEQYF	TGCAGCGTTGACCGCCGAGGGTGGTCTGGCTCCTACGAGCAGTACTTC
TRBJ1-1	TRBV19	-	-	CASSIVGPGAIPTNTEAFF	TGTGCCAGTAGTATAGTGGGGCCAGGAGCCATCCCAACGAACACTGAAGCTTTCTTT
TRBJ1-2	TRBV10-3	-	TRBD1	CAISEGQPYGYTF	TGTGCCATCAGCGAGGGACAGCCCTATGGCTACACCTTC